This section outlines one TCR beta chain sequence together with its context. Its target is unknown. One entry per CDR3 protein results from TCRdb running MiXCR on the reads. The sample has some 940,000 distinct CDR3 sequences, about 33% seen once. The data originate from a study of T cell repertoires in cytomegalovirus infection. On the study more broadly: Well-studied HLA-B-restricted CMV epitopes were used in the study alongside recently identified HLA-C-restricted ones. Whole-study findings and limits: Cumulative frequency (of public TCR beta family members) identified carriers of CMV plus the relevant HLA. In two of eight donors, the top clonotype was HLA-C-restricted CMV-specific.

Trimming took off 2 bases at V and 0 bases at J, with 14 bases between the two ends. The CDR3 is 18 residues long. Germline V gives CDR1 MNHNS, CDR2 SASEGT. Sequencing was performed on cultured CD8+ T cells from PBMCs, taken from culture after CMV antigen stimulation. This sequence originates from a human donor in good health (CMV status not recorded). Some clones in this sample may be carry-over from other donors' samples. This chain joins TRBV6-1 and TRBJ1-6; D ambiguous. CDR3 nucleotides: TGTGCCAGCAGTGAAAAGAAACCCTTGAGCTCCTATAATTCACCCCTCCACTTT. This encodes CASSEKKPLSSYNSPLHF.